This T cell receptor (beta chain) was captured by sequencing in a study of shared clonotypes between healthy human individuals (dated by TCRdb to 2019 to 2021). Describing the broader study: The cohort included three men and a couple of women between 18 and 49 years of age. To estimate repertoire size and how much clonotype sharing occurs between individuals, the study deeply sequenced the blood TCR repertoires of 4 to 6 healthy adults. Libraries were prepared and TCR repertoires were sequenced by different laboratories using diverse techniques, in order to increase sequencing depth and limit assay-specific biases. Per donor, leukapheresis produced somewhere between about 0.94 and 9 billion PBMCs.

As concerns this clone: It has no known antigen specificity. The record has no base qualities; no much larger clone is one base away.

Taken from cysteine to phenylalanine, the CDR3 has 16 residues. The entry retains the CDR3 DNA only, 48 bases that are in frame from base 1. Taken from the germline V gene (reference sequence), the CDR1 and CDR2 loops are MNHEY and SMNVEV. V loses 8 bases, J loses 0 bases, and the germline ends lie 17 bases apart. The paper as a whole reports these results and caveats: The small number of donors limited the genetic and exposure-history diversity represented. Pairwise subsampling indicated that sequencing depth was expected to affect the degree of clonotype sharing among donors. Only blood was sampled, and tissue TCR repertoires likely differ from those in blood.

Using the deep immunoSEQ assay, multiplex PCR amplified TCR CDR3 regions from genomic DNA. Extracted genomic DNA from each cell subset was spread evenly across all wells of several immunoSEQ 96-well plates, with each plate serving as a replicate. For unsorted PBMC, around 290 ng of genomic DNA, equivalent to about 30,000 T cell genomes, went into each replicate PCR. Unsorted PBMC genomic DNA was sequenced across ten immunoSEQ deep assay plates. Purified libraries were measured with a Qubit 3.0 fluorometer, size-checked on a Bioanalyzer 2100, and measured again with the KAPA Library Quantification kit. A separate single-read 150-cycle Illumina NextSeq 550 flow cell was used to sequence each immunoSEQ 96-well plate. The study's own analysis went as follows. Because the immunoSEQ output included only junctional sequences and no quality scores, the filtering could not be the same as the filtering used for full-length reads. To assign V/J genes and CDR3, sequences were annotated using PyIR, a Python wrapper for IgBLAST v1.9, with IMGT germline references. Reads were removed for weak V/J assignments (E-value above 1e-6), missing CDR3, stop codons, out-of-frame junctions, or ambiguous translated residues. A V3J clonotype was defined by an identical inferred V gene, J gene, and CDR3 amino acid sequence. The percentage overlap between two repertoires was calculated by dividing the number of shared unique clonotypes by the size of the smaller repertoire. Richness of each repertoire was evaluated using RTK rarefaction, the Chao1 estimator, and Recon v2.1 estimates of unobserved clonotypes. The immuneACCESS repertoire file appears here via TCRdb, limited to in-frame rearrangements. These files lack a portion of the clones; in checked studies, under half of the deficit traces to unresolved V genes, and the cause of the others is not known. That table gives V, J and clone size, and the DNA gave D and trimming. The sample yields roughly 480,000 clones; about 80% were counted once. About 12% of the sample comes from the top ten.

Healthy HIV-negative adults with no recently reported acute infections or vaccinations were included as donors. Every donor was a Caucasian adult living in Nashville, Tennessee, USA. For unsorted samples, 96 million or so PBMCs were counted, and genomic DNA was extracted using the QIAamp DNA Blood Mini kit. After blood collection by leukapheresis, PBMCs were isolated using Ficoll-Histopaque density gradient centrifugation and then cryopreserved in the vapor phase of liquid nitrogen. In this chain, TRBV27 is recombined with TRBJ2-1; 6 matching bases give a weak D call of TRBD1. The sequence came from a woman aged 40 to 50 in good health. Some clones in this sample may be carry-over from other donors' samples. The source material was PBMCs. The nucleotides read TGTGCCAGCCGCGAGAACAGGGTCCTCTCCTACAATGAGCAGTTCTTC. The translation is CASRENRVLSYNEQFF.